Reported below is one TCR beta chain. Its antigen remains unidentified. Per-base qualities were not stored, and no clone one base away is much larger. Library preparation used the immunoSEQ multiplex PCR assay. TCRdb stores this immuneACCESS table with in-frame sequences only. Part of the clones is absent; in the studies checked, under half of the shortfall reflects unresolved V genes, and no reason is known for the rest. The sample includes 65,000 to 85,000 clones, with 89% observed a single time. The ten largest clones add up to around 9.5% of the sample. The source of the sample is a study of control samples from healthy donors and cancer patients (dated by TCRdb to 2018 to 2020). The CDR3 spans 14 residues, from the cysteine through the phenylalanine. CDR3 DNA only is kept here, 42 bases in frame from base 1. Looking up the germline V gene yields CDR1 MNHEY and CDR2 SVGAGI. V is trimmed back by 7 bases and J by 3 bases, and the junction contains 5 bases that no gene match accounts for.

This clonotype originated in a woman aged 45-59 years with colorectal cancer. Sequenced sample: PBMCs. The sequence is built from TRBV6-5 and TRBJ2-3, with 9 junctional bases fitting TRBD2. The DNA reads TGTGCCAGCACCGATAGCGGGGGAACAGATACGCAGTATTTT. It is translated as CASTDSGGTDTQYF.